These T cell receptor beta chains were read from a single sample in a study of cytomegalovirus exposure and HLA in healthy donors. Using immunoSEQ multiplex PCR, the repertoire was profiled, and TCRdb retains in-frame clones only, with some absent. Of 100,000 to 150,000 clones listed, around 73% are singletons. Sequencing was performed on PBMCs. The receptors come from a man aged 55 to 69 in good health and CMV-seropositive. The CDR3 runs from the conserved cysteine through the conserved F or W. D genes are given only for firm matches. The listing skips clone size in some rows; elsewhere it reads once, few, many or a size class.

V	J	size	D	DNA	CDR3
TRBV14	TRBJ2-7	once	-	TGTGCCAGCGGCCTTTACTACGAGCAGTACTTC	CASGLYYEQYF
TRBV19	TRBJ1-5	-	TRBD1	TGTGCCAGTTCCCCGACAGGGGGGAATCAGCCCCAGCATTTT	CASSPTGGNQPQHF
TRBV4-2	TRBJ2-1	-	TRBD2	TGTGCCAGCAGCCAAGTAGGGATAGGACTAGCGGTCAACAATGAGCAGTTCTTC	CASSQVGIGLAVNNEQFF
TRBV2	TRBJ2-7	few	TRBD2	TGTGCCAGTTCCGGGAGGGGCGCGGGAACTTCCCCACGATTC	CASSGRGAGTSPRF
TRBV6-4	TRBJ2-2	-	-	TGTGCCAGCAGTAACGGGGATGCGGGCACCGGGGAGCTGTTTTTT	CASSNGDAGTGELFF
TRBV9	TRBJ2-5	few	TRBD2	TGTGCCAGCACCCTATCCACCGGGACTAGCGGGGGAGAGACCCAGTACTTC	CASTLSTGTSGGETQYF
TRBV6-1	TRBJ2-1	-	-	TGTGCCAGCAGAAGGGGCCTGAACAACAATGAGCAGTTCTTC	CASRRGLNNNEQFF
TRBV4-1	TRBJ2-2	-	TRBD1	TGCGCCAGCAGCCAAGATCCGGGGACAGGGGGCGCGGGGGAGCTGTTTTTT	CASSQDPGTGGAGELFF
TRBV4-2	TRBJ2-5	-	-	TGTGCCAGCAGCCAAGAATGGGCTAGAGGTTGGGAGACCCAGTACTTC	CASSQEWARGWETQYF
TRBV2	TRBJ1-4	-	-	TGTGCCAGCAGTGATTGGGGGGTGGGTGAAAAACTGTTTTTT	CASSDWGVGEKLFF
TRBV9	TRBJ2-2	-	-	TGTGCCAGCAGCGTAGACACGGGGCGGGGAACCGCCGGGGAGCTGTTTTTT	CASSVDTGRGTAGELFF
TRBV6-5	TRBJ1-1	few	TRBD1	TGTGCCAGCACAGGGAGGGACAGGGTTGGGAGGGAAGCTTTCTTT	CASTGRDRVGREAFF
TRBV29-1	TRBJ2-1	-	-	TGCAGCGTTGAAGGGGGAGAGCGGACTTACAATGAGCAGTTCTTC	CSVEGGERTYNEQFF
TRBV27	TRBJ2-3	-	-	TGTGCCAGCAGTTTATACCGGGGAACAGATACGCAGTATTTT	CASSLYRGTDTQYF
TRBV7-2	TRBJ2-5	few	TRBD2	TGTGCCAGCAGCTTAGCTCGTGCGGGGGGGCAAGAGACCCAGTACTTC	CASSLARAGGQETQYF
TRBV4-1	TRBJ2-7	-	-	TGCGCCAGCAGCCAAAGAGGACTGGGTGGCTACGAGCAGTACTTC	CASSQRGLGGYEQYF
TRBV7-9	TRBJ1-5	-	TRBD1	TGTGCCAGCAGCCATAGAGGGACAGGAAATCAGCCCCAGCATTTT	CASSHRGTGNQPQHF
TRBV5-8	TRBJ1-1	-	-	TGTGCCAGCAGCTCCTACCTGAACACTGAAGCTTTCTTT	CASSSYLNTEAFF
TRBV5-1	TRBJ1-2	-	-	TGCGCCAGCAGTCCCGCCCACCGGCAGGGGAACTATGGCTACACCTTC	CASSPAHRQGNYGYTF
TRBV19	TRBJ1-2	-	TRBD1	TGTGCCAGTAGTCCCACCACAGGGGCTAACTATGGCTACACCTTC	CASSPTTGANYGYTF
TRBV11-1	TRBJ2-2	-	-	TGTGCCAGCAGCTTAGTGGCCGCAAACACCGGGGAGCTGTTTTTT	CASSLVAANTGELFF
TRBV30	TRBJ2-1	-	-	TGTGCCTGGAACCGACTGGACCTTAAAGACAGGAGCTCCTACAATGAGCAGTTCTTC	CAWNRLDLKDRSSYNEQFF
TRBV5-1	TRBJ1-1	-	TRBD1	TGCGCCAGCAGCTCTGAGGGGGCCAGTGAAGCTTTCTTT	CASSSEGASEAFF
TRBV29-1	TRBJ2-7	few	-	TGCAGCGTTGAAGGGGGAGGAGGCGAGCAGTACTTC	CSVEGGGGEQYF
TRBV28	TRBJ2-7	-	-	TGTGCCAGCCTCCATAAGGACATACGTTCCTACGAGCAGTACTTC	CASLHKDIRSYEQYF
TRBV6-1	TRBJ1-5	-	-	TGTGCCAGCAAGGCGGGGGCCTCGAATCAGCCCCAGCATTTT	CASKAGASNQPQHF